A selection of T cell receptor beta chains follows, all from one sample in a study of naive and memory T cell subsets. MiXCR, applied by TCRdb to the UMI-ligation and nested PCR reads, yields one record per CDR3 protein. The sample includes tens of thousands of distinct CDR3 sequences, more than 10% of them seen just once. Sequencing was done on a sample of effector memory CD4+ T cells from blood. These receptors all stem from a human donor in good health. Each CDR3 is given with its conserved first and last residue. A D gene is named only where the DNA matches it firmly. Part of the rows lack a size; the others show once, few, many or a class for expanded clones.

abundance: many; v_gene: TRBV5-4; j_gene: TRBJ1-1; d_gene: -; CDR3nt: TGTGCCAGCATGGTCCAGGCCGACACTGAAGCTTTCTTT; CDR3aa: CASMVQADTEAFF
abundance: many; v_gene: TRBV19; j_gene: TRBJ2-7; d_gene: TRBD2; CDR3nt: TGTGCCAGTAGTCCCTCCAGGGGAGTAGCGGGAGCCTACGAGCAGTACTTC; CDR3aa: CASSPSRGVAGAYEQYF
abundance: many; v_gene: TRBV29-1; j_gene: TRBJ2-1; d_gene: -; CDR3nt: TGCAGCGTTGCCCGGCCATCGGGCCCCCTCGAGCAGTTCTTC; CDR3aa: CSVARPSGPLEQFF
abundance: few; v_gene: TRBV12-5; j_gene: TRBJ1-2; d_gene: -; CDR3nt: TGTGCTAGTGGTTTGGATAGGGGTAACTATGGCTACACCTTC; CDR3aa: CASGLDRGNYGYTF
abundance: many; v_gene: TRBV20-1; j_gene: TRBJ2-3; d_gene: -; CDR3nt: TGCAGTGCTAGAGATGGCTTCAGGGTTCGAGCAGATACGCAGTATTTT; CDR3aa: CSARDGFRVRADTQYF
abundance: many; v_gene: TRBV7-6; j_gene: TRBJ2-1; d_gene: TRBD1; CDR3nt: TGTGCCAGCAGCCGGGACAGGTACAATGAGCAGTTCTTC; CDR3aa: CASSRDRYNEQFF
abundance: few; v_gene: TRBV20-1; j_gene: TRBJ1-2; d_gene: TRBD1; CDR3nt: TGCAGTGCGCGTGAGCCCGGGACAGGGTTGGTTTATGGCTACACCTTC; CDR3aa: CSAREPGTGLVYGYTF
abundance: -; v_gene: TRBV28; j_gene: TRBJ2-7; d_gene: TRBD2; CDR3nt: TGTGCCAGCAGTTTGATCGGACTAGCGGCCTACGAGCAGTACTTC; CDR3aa: CASSLIGLAAYEQYF
abundance: few; v_gene: TRBV20-1; j_gene: TRBJ2-3; d_gene: -; CDR3nt: TGCAGTGCCAACATAGCGGAAACTATCACAGATACGCAGTATTTT; CDR3aa: CSANIAETITDTQYF
abundance: -; v_gene: TRBV2; j_gene: TRBJ2-5; d_gene: TRBD1; CDR3nt: TGTGCCAGCAGTTGGGACAGGGGGTCCGAGGAGACCCAGTACTTC; CDR3aa: CASSWDRGSEETQYF
abundance: few; v_gene: TRBV6-2/TRBV6-3; j_gene: TRBJ2-7; d_gene: -; CDR3nt: TGTGCCAGCAGCGGACAGAGGAGCTACGAGCAGTACTTC; CDR3aa: CASSGQRSYEQYF
abundance: -; v_gene: TRBV7-2; j_gene: TRBJ2-5; d_gene: -; CDR3nt: TGTGCCAGCAGCTTAGTCGGGTCATGGGGCAGGGAGACCCAGTACTTC; CDR3aa: CASSLVGSWGRETQYF
abundance: many; v_gene: TRBV21-1; j_gene: TRBJ2-3; d_gene: -; CDR3nt: TGTGCCAGCAGCAAAGTGCGAACTAGCGGGGCCGGCCCCACAGATACGCAGTATTTT; CDR3aa: CASSKVRTSGAGPTDTQYF
abundance: -; v_gene: TRBV20-1; j_gene: TRBJ2-7; d_gene: TRBD2; CDR3nt: TGCAGTGCTAGAAAGGGACTAGCGGAGAACTACGAGCAGTACTTC; CDR3aa: CSARKGLAENYEQYF
abundance: -; v_gene: TRBV20-1; j_gene: TRBJ2-7; d_gene: TRBD1; CDR3nt: TGCAGTGCTAGAGACGGGACAGAAGACACAGGCGGGCAGTACTTC; CDR3aa: CSARDGTEDTGGQYF
abundance: -; v_gene: TRBV7-2; j_gene: TRBJ2-5; d_gene: -; CDR3nt: TGTGCCAGCAGCTTCCAAGGGGAGGCAGAGACCCAGTACTTC; CDR3aa: CASSFQGEAETQYF
abundance: -; v_gene: TRBV12-3/TRBV12-4; j_gene: TRBJ2-1; d_gene: -; CDR3nt: TGTGCCAGCAGTCCCGCAGGTCACAATGAGCAGTTCTTC; CDR3aa: CASSPAGHNEQFF
abundance: -; v_gene: TRBV12-3/TRBV12-4; j_gene: TRBJ1-1; d_gene: -; CDR3nt: TGTGCCAGCAGCACGAATGCGGGGAACACTGAAGCTTTCTTT; CDR3aa: CASSTNAGNTEAFF
abundance: many; v_gene: TRBV20-1; j_gene: TRBJ2-2; d_gene: TRBD1; CDR3nt: TGCAGTGCTAGAGAGTGGGACAGAGGAGACACCGGGGAGCTGTTTTTT; CDR3aa: CSAREWDRGDTGELFF
abundance: many; v_gene: TRBV6-2/TRBV6-3; j_gene: TRBJ2-7; d_gene: TRBD2; CDR3nt: TGTGCCAGCAGAGACCCTAGCGGGAGGTTCTACGAGCAGTACTTC; CDR3aa: CASRDPSGRFYEQYF